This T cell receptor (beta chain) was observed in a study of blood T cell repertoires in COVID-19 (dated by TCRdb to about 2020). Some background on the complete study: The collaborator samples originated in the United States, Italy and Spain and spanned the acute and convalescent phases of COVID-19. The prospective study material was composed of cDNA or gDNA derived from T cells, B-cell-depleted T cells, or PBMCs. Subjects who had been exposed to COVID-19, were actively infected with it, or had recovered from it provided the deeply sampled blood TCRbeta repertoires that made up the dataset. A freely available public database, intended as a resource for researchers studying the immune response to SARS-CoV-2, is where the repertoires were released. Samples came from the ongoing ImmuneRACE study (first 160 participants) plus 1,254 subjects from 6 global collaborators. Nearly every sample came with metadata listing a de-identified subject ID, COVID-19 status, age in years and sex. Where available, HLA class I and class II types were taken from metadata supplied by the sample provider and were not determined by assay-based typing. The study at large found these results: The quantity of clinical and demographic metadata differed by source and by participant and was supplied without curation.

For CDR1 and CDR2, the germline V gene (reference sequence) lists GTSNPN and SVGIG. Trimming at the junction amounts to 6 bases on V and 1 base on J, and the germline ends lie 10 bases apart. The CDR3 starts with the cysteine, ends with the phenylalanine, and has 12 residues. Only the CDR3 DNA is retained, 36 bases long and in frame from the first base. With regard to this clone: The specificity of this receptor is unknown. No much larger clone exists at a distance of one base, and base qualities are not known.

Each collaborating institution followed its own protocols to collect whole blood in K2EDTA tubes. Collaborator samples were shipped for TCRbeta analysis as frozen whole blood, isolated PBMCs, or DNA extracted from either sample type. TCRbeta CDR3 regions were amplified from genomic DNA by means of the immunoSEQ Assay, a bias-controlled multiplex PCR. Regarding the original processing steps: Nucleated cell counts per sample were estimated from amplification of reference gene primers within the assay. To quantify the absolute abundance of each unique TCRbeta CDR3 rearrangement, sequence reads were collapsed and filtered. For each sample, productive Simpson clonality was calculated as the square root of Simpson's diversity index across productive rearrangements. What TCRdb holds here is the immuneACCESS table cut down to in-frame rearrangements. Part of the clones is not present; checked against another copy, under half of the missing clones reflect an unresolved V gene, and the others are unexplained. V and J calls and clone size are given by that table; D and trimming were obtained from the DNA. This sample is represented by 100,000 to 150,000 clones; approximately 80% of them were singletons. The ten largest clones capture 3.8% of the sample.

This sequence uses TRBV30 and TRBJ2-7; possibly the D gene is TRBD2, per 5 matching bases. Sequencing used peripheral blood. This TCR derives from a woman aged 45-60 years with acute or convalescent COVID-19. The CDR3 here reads CACSRGSYEQYF. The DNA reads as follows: TGTGCCTGCTCCCGGGGTTCCTACGAGCAGTACTTC. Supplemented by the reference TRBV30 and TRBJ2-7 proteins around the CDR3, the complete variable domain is SQTIHQWPATLVQPVGSPLSLECTVEGTSNPNLYWYRQAAGRGLQLLFYSVGIGQISSEVPQNLSASRPQDRQFILSSKKLLLSDSGFYLCACSRGSYEQYFGPGTRLTVT.